These T cell receptor beta chains were read from a single sample in a study of human CD8 memory T cell subsets. TCRdb re-called the 5' RACE reads and gives one entry per CDR3 protein, without DNA. The sample totals around 9,800 distinct CDR3 sequences. Sequenced material: CD8+ T cells from PBMCs. The receptor set was obtained from a human donor in good health. The CDR3 runs from the conserved cysteine through the conserved F or W. Fields, in order: clone size, V gene, J gene, CDR3 protein. Not every row has a clone size; where given, it reads once, few, many or a size class.

-,TRBV27,TRBJ2-1,CASSLSPGAGNEQFF
-,TRBV4-1,TRBJ1-2,CASSQDGLGADGYTF
-,TRBV19,TRBJ2-7,CASSISGRPYEQYF
-,TRBV7-8,TRBJ1-1,CASSLLGQGATEAFF
-,TRBV6-5,TRBJ1-2,CASSYYPPDGYTF
-,TRBV28,TRBJ2-1,CASSSPTGQGYNEQFF
-,TRBV2,TRBJ2-7,CASSDGVTYEQYF
-,TRBV5-6,TRBJ2-5,CASSYWDSQETQYF
-,TRBV29-1,TRBJ1-2,CSVTDGFNYGYTF
-,TRBV11-2,TRBJ2-3,CASSSTSSLADTQYF
-,TRBV9,TRBJ2-7,CASSEGGATEQYF
-,TRBV5-1,TRBJ2-7,CASSLAALGDYVYEQYF
-,TRBV10-1,TRBJ2-3,CASSESTSGGDTQYF
medium-sized,TRBV7-6,TRBJ2-7,CASSSYVGGEQYF
medium-sized,TRBV20-1,TRBJ2-2,CSATGANTGELFF
-,TRBV7-9,TRBJ2-1,CASSPWTGGDEQFF
-,TRBV7-9,TRBJ2-1,CASSFFQGTRNEQFF
-,TRBV11-1,TRBJ1-2,CASSPGTSVGYTF
-,TRBV12-3/TRBV12-4,TRBJ2-2,CASSLPLPSLAGVNTGELFF
-,TRBV5-4,TRBJ2-2,CASSSDTGELFF
-,TRBV9,TRBJ2-5,CASSVTGGGGETQYF
medium-sized,TRBV11-2,TRBJ2-7,CASSLSGLPYEQYF
-,TRBV5-4,TRBJ2-5,CASRHETQETQYF
-,TRBV28,TRBJ2-1,CASSPRLAGLVDEQFF